This T cell receptor beta chain was documented in a study of cytomegalovirus exposure and HLA in healthy donors. Here immunoSEQ multiplex PCR was the method, and the copy in TCRdb shows in-frame clones only, minus some. The table shows some 250,000 clones, with around 89% occurring only once. Germline CDR1 is SGHNT and CDR2 is YYREEE (reference sequence). The CDR3 loop spans 15 amino acids. After removal of 6 bases from V and 6 bases from J, the junction contained 14 bases not matched to a gene. The receptor's source is a woman between 18 and 29 years old in good health and CMV-seronegative. This chain uses TRBV5-4 with TRBJ1-1, with 7 nucleotides matching TRBD1. The material sequenced was PBMCs. The CDR3 is CASTDGRGRGAEAFF. The CDR3 coding sequence is TGTGCCAGCACCGACGGTCGGGGCAGGGGGGCTGAAGCTTTCTTT.